These T cell receptor beta chains were read from a single sample in a study of T cell repertoires in cytomegalovirus infection. MiXCR was run by TCRdb on the reads, yielding one entry per CDR3 protein. The sample includes over 150,000 distinct CDR3 sequences, roughly 17% seen only once; the top ten take about 23%. Sequencing was performed on CD8+ T cells from PBMCs. These receptors were taken from a human donor in good health (CMV status not recorded). Some clones in this sample may be carry-over from other donors' samples. The CDR3 runs from the conserved cysteine through the conserved F or W. Each record gives: J gene, V gene, clone size, D gene, CDR3 length, CDR3 protein, CDR3 DNA. D genes are given only for firm matches. Part of the rows lack a size; the others show once, few, many or a class for expanded clones.

TRBJ2-3 | TRBV7-3 | . | TRBD2 | 16 | CASSLTSGGYRDTQYF | TGTGCCAGCAGCTTAACGAGCGGGGGATACCGCGATACGCAGTATTTT
TRBJ2-7 | TRBV7-6 | . | . | 11 | CASSFGAEQYF | TGTGCCAGCAGCTTCGGAGCCGAGCAGTACTTC
TRBJ2-7 | TRBV28 | few | . | 15 | CASSLSTGPAYEQYF | TGTGCCAGCAGTTTATCAACAGGGCCTGCCTACGAGCAGTACTTC
TRBJ2-6 | TRBV11-2 | once | . | 18 | CASSFGGNPFTGANVLTF | TGTGCCAGCAGCTTCGGAGGGAATCCTTTTACTGGGGCCAACGTCCTGACTTTC
TRBJ2-3 | TRBV6-2/TRBV6-3 | . | . | 11 | CASRRADTQYF | TGTGCCAGCAGACGGGCAGATACGCAGTATTTT
TRBJ2-7 | TRBV15 | . | . | 14 | CATSSNRLSYEQYF | TGTGCCACCAGCAGCAACAGGCTCTCCTACGAGCAGTACTTC
TRBJ2-3 | TRBV6-5 | . | . | 14 | CASSLETGTDTQYF | TGTGCCAGCAGTTTGGAAACGGGGACAGATACGCAGTATTTT
TRBJ2-2 | TRBV11-2 | . | TRBD2 | 18 | CASSLATGLAGNTGELFF | TGTGCCAGCAGCTTAGCGACGGGACTAGCGGGGAACACCGGGGAGCTGTTTTTT
TRBJ2-1 | TRBV7-2 | . | . | 17 | CASSLANTFSSYNEQFF | TGTGCCAGCAGCTTAGCCAACACCTTTAGCTCCTACAATGAGCAGTTCTTC
TRBJ1-5 | TRBV7-8 | . | TRBD1 | 17 | CASSHRPGQGDHQPQHF | TGTGCCAGCAGCCACAGGCCGGGACAGGGGGACCATCAGCCCCAGCATTTT
TRBJ1-1 | TRBV7-2 | few | TRBD1 | 15 | CASSPLEGAKTEAFF | TGTGCCAGCAGCCCCTTGGAGGGGGCGAAAACTGAAGCTTTCTTT
TRBJ2-5 | TRBV7-2 | few | . | 14 | CASSLARQGETQYF | TGTGCCAGCAGCTTAGCACGGCAGGGCGAGACCCAGTACTTC
TRBJ1-1 | TRBV7-2 | few | . | 11 | CASSFGGEVFF | TGTGCCAGCAGCTTTGGAGGAGAAGTATTCTTT
TRBJ1-5 | TRBV25-1 | . | . | 18 | CASSEHGFVRASNQPQHF | TGTGCCAGCAGTGAACATGGTTTTGTCAGGGCGAGCAATCAGCCCCAGCATTTT
TRBJ2-7 | TRBV20-1 | few | TRBD2 | 15 | CSATTSGGTSYQQYF | TGCAGTGCCACGACTAGCGGGGGGACTTCGTACCAGCAGTACTTC
TRBJ1-5 | TRBV6-6 | . | . | 16 | CASSYSRPGRGQPQHF | TGTGCCAGCAGTTACTCCCGCCCCGGGCGAGGTCAGCCCCAGCATTTT
TRBJ1-1 | TRBV7-2 | few | TRBD1 | 16 | CASSPVTGVTNTEAFF | TGTGCCAGCAGCCCGGTGACAGGGGTAACGAACACTGAAGCTTTCTTT
TRBJ1-1 | TRBV5-4 | . | . | 13 | CASSVGGLREAFF | TGTGCCAGCAGCGTCGGGGGTCTGCGCGAAGCTTTCTTT
TRBJ1-2 | TRBV4-2 | . | . | 12 | CASSQGGSGYTF | TGTGCCAGCAGCCAAGGAGGGTCCGGCTACACCTTC
TRBJ1-2 | TRBV7-2 | . | TRBD1 | 14 | CASSHRDRGRGYTF | TGTGCCAGCAGTCACCGGGACAGGGGAAGGGGCTACACCTTC
TRBJ2-3 | TRBV28 | many | . | 11 | CASTIQDTQYF | TGTGCCAGCACTATTCAAGATACGCAGTATTTT
TRBJ2-5 | TRBV7-9 | . | TRBD2 | 16 | CASSGAGTSGQETQYF | TGTGCCAGCAGCGGGGCCGGGACTAGCGGCCAAGAGACCCAGTACTTC
TRBJ2-7 | TRBV12-3/TRBV12-4 | few | TRBD1 | 15 | CASSYPGTETYEQYF | TGTGCCAGCAGTTATCCCGGGACAGAGACCTACGAGCAGTACTTC
TRBJ2-3 | TRBV7-8 | few | . | 11 | CASSFLETQYF | TGTGCCAGCAGCTTTCTAGAAACGCAGTATTTT
TRBJ2-1 | TRBV28 | many | . | 14 | CASSLAGAYNEQFF | TGTGCCAGCAGTTTAGCGGGTGCCTATAATGAGCAGTTCTTC
TRBJ2-1 | TRBV28 | few | TRBD2 | 16 | CASSLGSGAPYNEQFF | TGTGCCAGCAGTTTGGGTAGCGGGGCACCTTACAATGAGCAGTTCTTC
TRBJ2-1 | TRBV29-1 | few | TRBD2 | 14 | CSVRLAGVTNEQFF | TGCAGCGTCCGACTAGCGGGGGTTACAAATGAGCAGTTCTTC
TRBJ2-7 | TRBV20-1 | . | . | 15 | CSARPLRGPVYEQYF | TGCAGTGCTAGACCCTTGCGGGGGCCGGTATACGAGCAGTACTTC
TRBJ2-2 | TRBV6-2/TRBV6-3 | few | . | 15 | CASSYWGLNTGELFF | TGTGCCAGCAGTTACTGGGGACTGAACACCGGGGAGCTGTTTTTT
TRBJ2-1 | TRBV20-1 | . | TRBD2 | 15 | CSAISLAGDYNEQFF | TGCAGTGCTATATCACTAGCGGGGGATTACAATGAGCAGTTCTTC
TRBJ2-5 | TRBV7-9 | . | . | 14 | CASSQTVQQETQYF | TGTGCCAGCAGCCAAACAGTCCAACAAGAGACCCAGTACTTC
TRBJ2-2 | TRBV7-9 | . | TRBD1 | 15 | CASSVDRGTTGELFF | TGTGCCAGCAGCGTGGACAGGGGAACTACCGGGGAGCTGTTTTTT
TRBJ2-3 | TRBV7-9 | few | . | 15 | CASSTRQDYTDTQYF | TGTGCCAGCAGTACGAGACAGGACTACACAGATACGCAGTATTTT
TRBJ2-7 | TRBV28 | many | . | 15 | CASSAPRDITYEQYF | TGTGCCAGCAGTGCCCCCCGGGACATAACCTACGAGCAGTACTTC
TRBJ1-1 | TRBV7-8 | . | . | 13 | CASRVGLNTEAFF | TGTGCCAGCAGGGTGGGTTTGAACACTGAAGCTTTCTTT
TRBJ1-1 | TRBV6-2/TRBV6-3 | . | TRBD1 | 16 | CASSLRDRGVNTEAFF | TGTGCCAGCAGTCTTCGGGACAGGGGCGTGAACACTGAAGCTTTCTTT
TRBJ2-3 | TRBV7-9 | . | . | 19 | CASSLEYQFSAGGTDTQYF | TGTGCCAGCAGCTTAGAATACCAATTTAGCGCGGGCGGCACAGATACGCAGTATTTT
TRBJ2-3 | TRBV24-1 | . | . | 17 | CATSDDSGGPSTDTQYF | TGTGCCACCAGTGATGACTCCGGCGGACCTAGCACAGATACGCAGTATTTT
TRBJ1-2 | TRBV11-2 | once | . | 16 | CASSPVGRLAEGGYTF | TGTGCCAGCAGTCCTGTGGGACGACTGGCGGAGGGAGGCTACACCTTC